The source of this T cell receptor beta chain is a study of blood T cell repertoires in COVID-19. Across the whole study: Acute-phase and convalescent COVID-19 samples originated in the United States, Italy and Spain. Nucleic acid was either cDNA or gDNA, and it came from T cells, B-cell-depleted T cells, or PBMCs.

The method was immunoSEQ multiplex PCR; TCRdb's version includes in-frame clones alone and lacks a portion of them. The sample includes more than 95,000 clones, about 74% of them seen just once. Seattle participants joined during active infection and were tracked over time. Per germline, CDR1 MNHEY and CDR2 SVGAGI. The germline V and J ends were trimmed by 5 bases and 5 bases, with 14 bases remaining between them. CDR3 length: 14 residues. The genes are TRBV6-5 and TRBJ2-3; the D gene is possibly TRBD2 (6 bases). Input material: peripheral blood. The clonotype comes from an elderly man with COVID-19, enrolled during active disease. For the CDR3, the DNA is TGTGCCAGCAGTCCGGGGGTTAGAGGAGATACGCAGTATTTT. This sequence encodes CASSPGVRGDTQYF.